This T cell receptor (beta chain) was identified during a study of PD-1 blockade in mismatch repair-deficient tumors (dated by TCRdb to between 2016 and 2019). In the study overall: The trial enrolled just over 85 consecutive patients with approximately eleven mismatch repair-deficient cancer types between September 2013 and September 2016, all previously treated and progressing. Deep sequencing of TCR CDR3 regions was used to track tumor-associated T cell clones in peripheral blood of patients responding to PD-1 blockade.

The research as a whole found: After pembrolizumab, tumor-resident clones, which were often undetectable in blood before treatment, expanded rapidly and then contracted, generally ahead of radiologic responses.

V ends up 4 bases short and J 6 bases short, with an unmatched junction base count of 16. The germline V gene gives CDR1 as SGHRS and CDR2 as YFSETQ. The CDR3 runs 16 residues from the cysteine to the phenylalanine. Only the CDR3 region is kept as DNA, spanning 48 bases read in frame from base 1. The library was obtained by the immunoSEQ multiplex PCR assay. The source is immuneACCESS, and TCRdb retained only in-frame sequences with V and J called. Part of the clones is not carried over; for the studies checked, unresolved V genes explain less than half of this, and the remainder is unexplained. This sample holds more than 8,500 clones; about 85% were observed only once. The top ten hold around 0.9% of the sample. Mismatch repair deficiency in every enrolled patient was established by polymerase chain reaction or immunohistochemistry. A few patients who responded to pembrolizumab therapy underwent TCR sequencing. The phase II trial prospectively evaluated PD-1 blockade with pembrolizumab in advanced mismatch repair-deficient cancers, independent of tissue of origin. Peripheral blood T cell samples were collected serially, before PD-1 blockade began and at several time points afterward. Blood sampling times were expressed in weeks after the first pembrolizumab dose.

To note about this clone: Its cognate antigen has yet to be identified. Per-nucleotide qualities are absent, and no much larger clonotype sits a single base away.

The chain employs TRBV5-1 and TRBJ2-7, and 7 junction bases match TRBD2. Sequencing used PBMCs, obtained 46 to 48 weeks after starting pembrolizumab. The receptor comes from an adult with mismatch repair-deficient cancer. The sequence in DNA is TGCGCCAGCAGCAATGCATGGTCCAGCGGGGAAGCCGAGCAGTACTTC. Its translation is CASSNAWSSGEAEQYF.